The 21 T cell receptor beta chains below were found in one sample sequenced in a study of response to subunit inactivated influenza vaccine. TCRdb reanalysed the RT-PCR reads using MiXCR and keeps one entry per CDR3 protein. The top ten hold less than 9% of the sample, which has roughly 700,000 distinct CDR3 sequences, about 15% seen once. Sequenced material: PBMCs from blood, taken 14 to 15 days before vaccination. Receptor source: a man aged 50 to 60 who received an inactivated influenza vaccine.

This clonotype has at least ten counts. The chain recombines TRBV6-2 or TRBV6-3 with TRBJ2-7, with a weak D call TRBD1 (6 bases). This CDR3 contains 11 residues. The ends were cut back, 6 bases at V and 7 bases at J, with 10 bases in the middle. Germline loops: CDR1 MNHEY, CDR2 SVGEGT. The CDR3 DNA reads TGTGCCAGCAGACAAGGGGGAGAGCAGTACTTC. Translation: CASRQGGEQYF.

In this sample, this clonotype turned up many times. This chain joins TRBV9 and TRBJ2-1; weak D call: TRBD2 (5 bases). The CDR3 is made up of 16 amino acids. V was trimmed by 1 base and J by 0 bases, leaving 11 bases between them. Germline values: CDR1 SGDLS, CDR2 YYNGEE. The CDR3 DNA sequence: TGTGCCAGCAGCGTAACAGCGGAGAGCTCCTACAATGAGCAGTTCTTC. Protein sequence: CASSVTAESSYNEQFF.

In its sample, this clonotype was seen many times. The CDR3 sequence is CASSFWGTDTQYF. CDR3 bases: TGTGCCAGCAGCTTTTGGGGTACAGATACGCAGTATTTT. This sequence joins TRBV7-9 and TRBJ2-3; D gene unclear. This CDR3 has 13 amino acids. V shed 3 bases and J shed 3 bases, with 7 bases lying between them. The germline CDR1 and CDR2 sequences are SEHNR and FQNEAQ (reference sequence).

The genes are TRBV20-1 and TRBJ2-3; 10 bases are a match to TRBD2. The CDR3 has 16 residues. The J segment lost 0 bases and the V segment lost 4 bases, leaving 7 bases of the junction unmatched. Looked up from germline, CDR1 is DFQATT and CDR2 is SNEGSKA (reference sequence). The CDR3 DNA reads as TGCAGTGCTACCCTAGCGGGAGTCCTAAGCACAGATACGCAGTATTTT. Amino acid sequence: CSATLAGVLSTDTQYF.

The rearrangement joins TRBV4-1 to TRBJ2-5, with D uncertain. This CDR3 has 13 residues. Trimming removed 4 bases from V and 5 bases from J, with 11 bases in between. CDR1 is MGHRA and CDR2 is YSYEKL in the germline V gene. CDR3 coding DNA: TGCGCCAGCAGCCCCCAAATCCTCGAGACCCAGTACTTC. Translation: CASSPQILETQYF.

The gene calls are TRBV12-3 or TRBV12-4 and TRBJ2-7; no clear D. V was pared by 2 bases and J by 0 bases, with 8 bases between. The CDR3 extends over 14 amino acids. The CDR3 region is CASSLHVSSYEQYF. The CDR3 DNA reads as TGTGCCAGCAGTTTACACGTAAGCTCCTACGAGCAGTACTTC.

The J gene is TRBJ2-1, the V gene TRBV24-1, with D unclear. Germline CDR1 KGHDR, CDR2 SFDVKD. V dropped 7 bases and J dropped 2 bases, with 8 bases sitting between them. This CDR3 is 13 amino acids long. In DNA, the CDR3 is TGTGCCACCAGCATCGGAGCCTACAATGAGCAGTTCTTC. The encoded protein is CATSIGAYNEQFF.

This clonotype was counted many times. This chain's CDR3 is CASSQAAGVMDEQYF. The CDR3, as DNA: TGCGCCAGCAGCCAAGCTGCAGGGGTAATGGACGAGCAGTACTTC. The chain recombines TRBV4-1 with TRBJ2-7; possible D gene TRBD1, 6 bases. V was pared by 1 base and J by 5 bases, with 15 bases between. Germline CDR1 and CDR2: MGHRA and YSYEKL. This CDR3 comprises 15 residues.

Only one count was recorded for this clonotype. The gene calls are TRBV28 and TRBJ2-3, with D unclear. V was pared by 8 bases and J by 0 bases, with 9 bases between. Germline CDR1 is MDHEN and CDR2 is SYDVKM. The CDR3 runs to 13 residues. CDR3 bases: TGTGCCAGCGGGTATACTAGCACAGATACGCAGTATTTT. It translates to CASGYTSTDTQYF. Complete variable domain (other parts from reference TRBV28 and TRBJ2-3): DVKVTQSSRYLVKRTGEKVFLECVQDMDHENMFWYRQDPGLGLRLIYFSYDVKMKEKGDIPEGYSVSREKKERFSLILESASTNQTSMYLCASGYTSTDTQYFGPGTRLTVL.

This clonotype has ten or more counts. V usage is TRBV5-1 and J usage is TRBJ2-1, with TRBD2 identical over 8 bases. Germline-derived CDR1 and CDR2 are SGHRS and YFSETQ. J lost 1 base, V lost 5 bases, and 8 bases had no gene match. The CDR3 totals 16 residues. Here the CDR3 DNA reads TGCGCCAGCAGGGACCACGGGAGGGCATCCTACAATGAGCAGTTCTTC. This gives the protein CASRDHGRASYNEQFF. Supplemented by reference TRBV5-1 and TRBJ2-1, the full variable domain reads KAGVTQTPRYLIKTRGQQVTLSCSPISGHRSVSWYQQTPGQGLQFLFEYFSETQRNKGNFPGRFSGRQFSNSRSEMNVSTLELGDSALYLCASRDHGRASYNEQFFGPGTRLTVL.

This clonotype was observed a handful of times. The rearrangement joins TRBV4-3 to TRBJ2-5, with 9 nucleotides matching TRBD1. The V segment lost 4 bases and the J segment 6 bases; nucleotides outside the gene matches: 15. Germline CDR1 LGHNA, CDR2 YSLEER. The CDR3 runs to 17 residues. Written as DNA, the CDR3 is TGCGCCAGCAGCCTCGAAACCGCCGGGACAGGGTTTCAGACCCAGTACTTC. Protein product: CASSLETAGTGFQTQYF.

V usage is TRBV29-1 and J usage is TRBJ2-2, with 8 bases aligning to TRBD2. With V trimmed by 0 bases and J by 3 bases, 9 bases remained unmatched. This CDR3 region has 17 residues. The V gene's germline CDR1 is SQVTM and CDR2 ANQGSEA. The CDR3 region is CSVEDWRAGEYTGELFF. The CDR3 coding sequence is TGCAGCGTTGAAGATTGGAGAGCGGGAGAGTACACCGGGGAGCTGTTTTTT.

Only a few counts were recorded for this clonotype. CDR3 DNA: TGTGCCAGCAGCCCACCGGGACAGGGGGTATTTTTGAACACTGAAGCTTTCTTT. Encoded protein: CASSPPGQGVFLNTEAFF. The chain employs TRBV11-2 and TRBJ1-1; 11 bases are shared with TRBD1. V shed 5 bases, J shed 0 bases, and the junction held 11 bases outside the gene matches. This CDR3 has 18 amino acids. Germline V CDR1 and CDR2: SGHAT, FQNNGV.

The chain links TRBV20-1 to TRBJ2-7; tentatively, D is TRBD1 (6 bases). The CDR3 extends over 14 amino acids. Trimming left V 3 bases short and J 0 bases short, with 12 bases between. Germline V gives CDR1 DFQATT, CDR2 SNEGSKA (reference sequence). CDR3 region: CSASLGQSSYEQYF. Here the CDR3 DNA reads TGCAGTGCTAGCCTCGGACAGAGCTCCTACGAGCAGTACTTC.

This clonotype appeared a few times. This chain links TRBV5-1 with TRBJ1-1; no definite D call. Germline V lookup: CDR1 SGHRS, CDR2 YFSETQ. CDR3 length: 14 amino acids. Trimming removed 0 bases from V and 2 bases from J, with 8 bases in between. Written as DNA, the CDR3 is TGCGCCAGCAGCTTGGAAATAGCTAACACTGAAGCTTTCTTT. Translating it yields CASSLEIANTEAFF.

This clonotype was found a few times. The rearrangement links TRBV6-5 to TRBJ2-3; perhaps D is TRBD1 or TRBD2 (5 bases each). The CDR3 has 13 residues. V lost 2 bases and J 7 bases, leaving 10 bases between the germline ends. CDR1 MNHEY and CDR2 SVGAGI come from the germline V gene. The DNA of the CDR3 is TGTGCCAGCAGTTACGAGGGGCTAAATACGCAGTATTTT. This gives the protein CASSYEGLNTQYF.

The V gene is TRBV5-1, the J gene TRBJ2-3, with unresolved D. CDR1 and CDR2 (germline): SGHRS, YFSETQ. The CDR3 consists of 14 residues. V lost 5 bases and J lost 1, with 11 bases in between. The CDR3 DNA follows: TGCGCCAGCAGTCCCATTCTAGGCACAGATACGCAGTATTTT. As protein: CASSPILGTDTQYF.

CDR3 DNA sequence: TGCGCCAGCAGTGGAGAGCGGGGGGCTACGCAGTATTTT. Translated: CASSGERGATQYF. The chain couples TRBV4-3 to TRBJ2-3; 9 nucleotides match TRBD2. The length of the CDR3 is 13 residues. In germline, CDR1 is LGHNA, CDR2 YSLEER. The trim removed 6 bases at V and 8 bases at J, leaving 6 bases unmatched.

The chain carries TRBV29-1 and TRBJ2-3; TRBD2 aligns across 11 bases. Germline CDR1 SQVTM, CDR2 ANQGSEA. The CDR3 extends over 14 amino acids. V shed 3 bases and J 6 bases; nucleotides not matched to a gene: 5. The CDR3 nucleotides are TGCAGCGTTGAGAAGCTAGCGGGAGGTGATACGCAGTATTTT. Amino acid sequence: CSVEKLAGGDTQYF.

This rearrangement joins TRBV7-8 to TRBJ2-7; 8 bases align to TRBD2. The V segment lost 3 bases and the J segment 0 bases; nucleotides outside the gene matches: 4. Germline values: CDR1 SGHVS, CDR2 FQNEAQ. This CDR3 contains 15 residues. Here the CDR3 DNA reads TGTGCCAGCAGCTTGATAGCGGGGAACTCCTACGAGCAGTACTTC. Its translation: CASSLIAGNSYEQYF.

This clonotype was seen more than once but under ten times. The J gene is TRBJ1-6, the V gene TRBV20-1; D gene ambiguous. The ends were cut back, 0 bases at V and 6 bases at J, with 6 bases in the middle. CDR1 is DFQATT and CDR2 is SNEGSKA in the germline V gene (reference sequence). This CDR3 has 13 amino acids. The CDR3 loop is CSARDTANSPLHF. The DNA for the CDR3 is TGCAGTGCTAGAGATACAGCTAATTCACCCCTCCACTTT.